The next 18 T cell receptor beta chains were all read from a single sample in a study of blood T cell repertoires in COVID-19 (dated by TCRdb to between 2020 and 2021). The library was prepared using the immunoSEQ multiplex PCR assay. The clones in this table, taken by TCRdb from immuneACCESS, are in-frame only. Not every clone is retained; where verified, under half of the shortfall comes from an unresolved V gene, and the cause of the rest is unknown. For this sample the table gives roughly 190,000 clones, of which approximately 90% were detected only once. The ten largest account for more than 6.5% of the sample. The sample consisted of peripheral blood. These receptors were collected from a woman older than 75 in a cohort sampled during active or convalescent COVID-19.

The CDR3 loop is CASSSRGRASYNEQFF. The DNA for the CDR3 is TGCGCCAGCAGCTCAAGGGGTAGGGCCTCCTACAATGAGCAGTTCTTC. The V and J genes are TRBV4-3 and TRBJ2-1; maybe TRBD1 (5 bases). The germline V gene has CDR1 LGHNA and CDR2 YSLEER. This CDR3 has 16 amino acids. Trimming shortened V by 5 bases and J by 0 bases, and 14 bases separated the two germline ends.

The V and J genes are TRBV5-1 and TRBJ1-1, with TRBD1 matching 7 bases. The trim removed 4 bases at V and 0 bases at J, leaving 6 bases unmatched. CDR3 length: 15 residues. Germline CDR1 SGHRS, CDR2 YFSETQ. CDR3 sequence (DNA): TGCGCCAGCAGCGTTACAGGGGCGTTGAACACTGAAGCTTTCTTT. Its translation is CASSVTGALNTEAFF. The whole variable domain, remainder taken from reference TRBV5-1 and TRBJ1-1, is KAGVTQTPRYLIKTRGQQVTLSCSPISGHRSVSWYQQTPGQGLQFLFEYFSETQRNKGNFPGRFSGRQFSNSRSEMNVSTLELGDSALYLCASSVTGALNTEAFFGQGTRLTVV.

The gene calls are TRBV7-9 and TRBJ1-2, with D maybe TRBD1 (5 bases). The CDR3 covers 13 residues. Germline V gene lookup returns CDR1 SEHNR and CDR2 FQNEAQ (reference sequence). Trimming pared 1 base from V and 6 bases from J, leaving 9 bases between. CDR3 DNA sequence: TGTGCCAGCAGCTTAGTGGAGGGGAATGGCTACACCTTC. Translated, it gives CASSLVEGNGYTF.

This chain uses TRBV28 with TRBJ1-3, with 7 positions matching TRBD1. This CDR3 comprises 18 residues. The germline V gene has CDR1 MDHEN and CDR2 SYDVKM. V lost 1 base, J lost 0 bases, and 9 bases stayed unmatched. The CDR3: CASSLSGGGGYSGNTIYF. The CDR3, as DNA: TGTGCCAGCAGTTTATCCGGAGGGGGCGGATACTCTGGAAACACCATATATTTT.

The count of this clone is one. The chain recombines TRBV3-1 (or the pseudogene TRBV3-2) with TRBJ1-5; 8 bases line up with TRBD1. The V gene's germline CDR1 is LGHDT and CDR2 YNNKEL (reference sequence). Losses at the gene ends were 4 bases for V and 7 bases for J; bases not matched to a gene: 3. This CDR3 contains 13 residues. CDR3 amino acids: CASSRTGGQPQHF. The CDR3 nucleotides are TGTGCCAGCAGCCGAACAGGGGGACAGCCCCAGCATTTT.

The V gene is TRBV15, the J gene TRBJ1-3; 7 bases match TRBD1. CDR3 length: 16 residues. V was clipped by 1 base and J by 2 bases; unmatched bases: 5. Germline lookup yields CDR1 LNHNV and CDR2 YYDKDF (reference sequence). The CDR3 region is CATSRADRPAGNTIYF. The CDR3 DNA reads as TGTGCCACCAGCAGAGCGGACAGGCCTGCTGGAAACACCATATATTTT.

The count of this clone is one. The V call is TRBV4-2, the J call TRBJ2-3, with 12 bases identical to TRBD2. V gave up 2 bases and J gave up 4 bases; unmatched junction bases: 4. The CDR3 consists of 16 residues. Germline CDR1 and CDR2: LGHNA and YNFKEQ. The CDR3 spells CASSQRLAGAADTQYF. The CDR3, as DNA: TGTGCCAGCAGCCAACGACTAGCGGGAGCCGCAGATACGCAGTATTTT.

V and J are TRBV5-4 and TRBJ1-2, with 10 bases that match TRBD1. V gave up 4 bases and J gave up 7 bases; unmatched junction bases: 4. This CDR3 has 13 residues. CDR1 is SGHNT, CDR2 YYREEE, per germline (reference sequence). The CDR3 reads CASSRQGAGGYTF. In DNA, the CDR3 is TGTGCCAGCAGCCGACAGGGGGCGGGTGGCTACACCTTC.

The J gene is TRBJ2-5, the V gene TRBV4-1; 7 nucleotides match TRBD1. Germline loops: CDR1 MGHRA, CDR2 YSYEKL. This CDR3 is 13 amino acids long. J gave up 5 bases and V 4 bases, and 4 bases lay outside the gene matches. The CDR3: CASSPTGVETQYF. The CDR3 nucleotides read TGCGCCAGCAGCCCCACAGGGGTCGAGACCCAGTACTTC.

The genes are TRBV19 and TRBJ1-5; the match to TRBD1 covers 7 bases. The CDR3 covers 16 residues. The ends lost 5 bases at V and 3 bases at J; junction bases unmatched: 10. Germline V gene sequence: CDR1 LNHDA, CDR2 SQIVND (reference sequence). The CDR3 protein is CASSVGTVYTNQPQHF. CDR3 bases: TGTGCCAGTAGTGTAGGGACAGTTTATACCAATCAGCCCCAGCATTTT. The full variable domain, rest sourced from reference TRBV19 and TRBJ1-5, is DGGITQSPKYLFRKEGQNVTLSCEQNLNHDAMYWYRQDPGQGLRLIYYSQIVNDFQKGDIAEGYSVSREKKESFPLTVTSAQKNPTAFYLCASSVGTVYTNQPQHFGDGTRLSIL.

The CDR3 region is CASSPGQGAYGYTF. DNA for the CDR3: TGCGCCAGCAGCCCGGGACAGGGCGCGTATGGCTACACCTTC. V is TRBV5-1 and J is TRBJ1-2, with 9 bases that match TRBD1. CDR1 and CDR2 from the germline V gene are SGHRS and YFSETQ. The CDR3 contains 14 residues. With V trimmed by 4 bases and J by 5 bases, 6 bases remained unmatched.

CDR3 region: CASSLAYRVRDEQYF. As DNA, the CDR3 is TGTGCCAGCAGCTTAGCCTACAGGGTTAGGGACGAGCAGTACTTC. The chain joins TRBV7-8 to TRBJ2-7, with a possible D match to TRBD1 (6 bases). Trimming removed 0 bases at V and 5 bases at J, with 14 bases between. Germline V lookup: CDR1 SGHVS, CDR2 FQNEAQ. This CDR3 contains 15 residues.

The CDR3 DNA is TGTGCCAGCAGCCAAGACGTAGCGGTTGGGACCCAGTACTTC. It specifies CASSQDVAVGTQYF. The chain recombines TRBV3-1 (or the pseudogene TRBV3-2) with TRBJ2-5; D may be TRBD2 (6 bases). The CDR3 has 14 amino acids. The V gene lost 0 bases and the J gene lost 7 bases, with 12 bases spanning the gap. In germline, CDR1 is LGHDT, CDR2 YNNKEL (reference sequence).

This clone was seen a few times. The chain employs TRBV10-1 and TRBJ2-5, with 11 bases that match TRBD2. Germline V lookup: CDR1 WNHNN, CDR2 SYGVQD (reference sequence). The CDR3 loop spans 16 amino acids. The V and J ends lost 0 bases and 5 bases, in that order; junction bases with no gene match: 5. CDR3 residues: CASSESLAGGRETQYF. The CDR3 bases are TGCGCCAGCAGTGAGTCTCTAGCGGGGGGACGCGAGACCCAGTACTTC.

The chain employs TRBV19 and TRBJ1-1; a possible D gene is TRBD1 (6 bases). V was cut by 6 bases and J by 6 bases, with 20 bases left in between. This CDR3 is built from 15 residues. CDR1 and CDR2 from the germline V gene are LNHDA and SQIVND (reference sequence). The CDR3: CASRFGDTLVPEAFF. CDR3 nucleotides: TGTGCCAGTAGATTTGGGGACACGCTTGTCCCTGAAGCTTTCTTT.

The chain is built from TRBV6-4 and TRBJ1-5; D is uncertain. Per the germline V gene, CDR1 is MRHNA and CDR2 is SNTAGT. The CDR3 covers 13 residues. The germline V and J ends were trimmed by 6 bases and 2 bases, with 8 bases remaining between them. CDR3 nucleotide sequence: TGTGCCAGCAGCTCTTTTGGCAATCAGCCCCAGCATTTT. This translates into CASSSFGNQPQHF.

The rearrangement joins TRBV5-1 to TRBJ2-1; possibly TRBD2 for D (6 bases). Trimming took 6 bases from V and 6 from J, leaving 16 bases between them. The CDR3 sequence is 14 residues long. Germline V gene data show CDR1 as SGHRS and CDR2 as YFSETQ. The CDR3 spells CASTPTSGSNEQFF. The CDR3 coding sequence is TGCGCCAGCACCCCGACTAGTGGTTCCAATGAGCAGTTCTTC.

The rearrangement uses TRBV11-2 and TRBJ1-6; D is possibly TRBD1 (6 bases). Germline CDR1 and CDR2: SGHAT and FQNNGV. Trimming removed 5 bases at V and 7 bases at J, with 12 bases between. The CDR3 is 14 residues long. CDR3 residues: CASSTYRANSPLHF. The CDR3 DNA sequence: TGTGCCAGCAGCACATACAGGGCCAATTCACCCCTCCACTTT.